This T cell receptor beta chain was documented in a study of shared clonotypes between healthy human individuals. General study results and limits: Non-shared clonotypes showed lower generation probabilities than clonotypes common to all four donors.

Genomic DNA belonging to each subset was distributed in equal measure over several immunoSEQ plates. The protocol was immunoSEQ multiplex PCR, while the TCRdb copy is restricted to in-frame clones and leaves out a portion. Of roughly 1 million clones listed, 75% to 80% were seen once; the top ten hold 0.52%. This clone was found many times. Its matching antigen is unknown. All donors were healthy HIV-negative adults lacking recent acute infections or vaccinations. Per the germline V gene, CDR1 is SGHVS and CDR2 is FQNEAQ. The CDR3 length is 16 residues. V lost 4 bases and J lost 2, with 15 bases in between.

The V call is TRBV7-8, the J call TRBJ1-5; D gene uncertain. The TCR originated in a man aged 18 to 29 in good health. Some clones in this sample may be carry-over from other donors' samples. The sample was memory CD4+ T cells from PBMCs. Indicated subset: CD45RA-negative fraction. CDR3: CASSSLESGGNQPQHF. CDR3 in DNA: TGTGCCAGCAGCTCATTGGAGTCCGGAGGCAATCAGCCCCAGCATTTT.